The 4 T cell receptor beta chains listed next were all sequenced from one sample in a study of blood T cell repertoires in COVID-19. Profiling relied on immunoSEQ multiplex PCR, and the TCRdb table lists in-frame clones only, not all of them. The sample consists of under 85,000 clones, 70% to 90% of them appearing once. The sequenced material came from peripheral blood. The receptor source for this set is a man between 65 and 85 years old with acute or convalescent COVID-19.

The chain employs TRBV24-1 and TRBJ1-5; D perhaps matches TRBD1 (5 bases). The CDR3 totals 14 residues. Germline lookup yields CDR1 KGHDR and CDR2 SFDVKD. The V end lost 5 bases, the J end lost 2 bases, and 9 bases lay between the germline ends. This CDR3 is CATSGRVGNQPQHF. The DNA of the CDR3 is TGTGCCACCAGTGGCAGGGTGGGCAATCAGCCCCAGCATTTT.

The J gene is TRBJ1-2, the V gene TRBV6-5, with no clear D. V was pared by 4 bases and J by 0 bases, with 12 bases between. The CDR3 runs to 15 residues. Germline V gives CDR1 MNHEY, CDR2 SVGAGI. The chain's CDR3 is CASSSIGSANYGYTF. The CDR3 DNA reads TGTGCCAGCAGTTCGATTGGGAGTGCTAACTATGGCTACACCTTC.

The chain is built from TRBV28 and TRBJ1-4; the D gene is possibly TRBD1 (5 bases). V lost 7 bases and J 8 bases, leaving 20 bases between the germline ends. Germline-derived CDR1 and CDR2 are MDHEN and SYDVKM. There are 15 residues in the CDR3. The CDR3 region has the DNA TGTGCCAGCACTATTGTCGGGGGGGGTTGGGAAAAACTGTTTTTT. It codes for CASTIVGGGWEKLFF.

This clone has more than one count but fewer than ten. This chain connects TRBV2 to TRBJ1-5, with D unclear. The CDR3 is made up of 14 amino acids. V lost 2 bases and J lost 0, with 5 bases in between. CDR1 is SNHLY, CDR2 FYNNEI, per germline. Written as DNA, the CDR3 is TGTGCCAGCAGTGAACAGATTAGCAATCAGCCCCAGCATTTT. Translating it yields CASSEQISNQPQHF.